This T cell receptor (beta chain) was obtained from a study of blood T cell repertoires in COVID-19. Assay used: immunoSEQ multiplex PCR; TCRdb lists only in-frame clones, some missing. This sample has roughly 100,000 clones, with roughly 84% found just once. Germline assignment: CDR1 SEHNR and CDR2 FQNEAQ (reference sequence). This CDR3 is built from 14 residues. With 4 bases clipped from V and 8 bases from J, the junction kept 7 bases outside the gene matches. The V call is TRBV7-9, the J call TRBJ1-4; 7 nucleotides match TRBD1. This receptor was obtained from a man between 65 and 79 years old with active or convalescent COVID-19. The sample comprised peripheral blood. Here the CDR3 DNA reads TGTGCCAGCAGCTCGACAGGGCTTAGGGAAAAACTGTTTTTT. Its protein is CASSSTGLREKLFF.